The 2 T cell receptor beta chains below were found in one sample sequenced in a study of technical replicates of blood from several donors (dated by TCRdb to the late 2010s). Library preparation was by the immunoSEQ multiplex PCR assay. TCRdb's version of the immuneACCESS table is confined to in-frame rearrangements and falls short of the full clone set. An unresolved V gene accounts for under half of the shortfall where checked; the remainder is of unknown origin. This sample has under 100,000 clones in its table, and about 97% of those were observed once. The top ten clones comprise around 0.28% of the sample. The sequenced material came from T cells isolated from PBMCs. These receptors originate from a human donor in good health.

The V call is TRBV19, the J call TRBJ2-1; possibly TRBD2 for D (6 bases). Germline CDR1 LNHDA, CDR2 SQIVND (reference sequence). V dropped 9 bases and J dropped 4 bases, with 25 bases sitting between them. This CDR3 contains 17 residues. As DNA, the CDR3 is TGTGCCAGCACCCGGTCGGGTAGCGGAGTTATTTACAATGAGCAGTTCTTC. As protein: CASTRSGSGVIYNEQFF.

V and J are TRBV6-6 and TRBJ1-1; 7 bases are a match to TRBD1. Germline trimming cut 4 bases from V and 5 bases from J; bases unmatched to any gene: 4. The length of the CDR3 is 13 residues. The germline gives CDR1 MNHNY, CDR2 SVGAGI (reference sequence). The CDR3 is CASSWQGGTEAFF. CDR3 coding DNA: TGTGCCAGCAGTTGGCAGGGGGGAACTGAAGCTTTCTTT.